Below, 25 T cell receptor beta chains from the same sample are listed, as sequenced in a study of beta chain features in type 1 diabetes. All of the isolated RNA was reverse transcribed, so expressed TCRB transcripts were sequenced. Only in-frame clones appear in the TCRdb table, and some are missing; sequencing was by immunoSEQ multiplex PCR. Of 10,000 to 15,000 clones in the sample, about 49% were seen once. Sample: stem cell memory CD4+ T cells from blood. These TCRs come from a man younger than 30 in good health.

The V gene is TRBV7-2, the J gene TRBJ2-3, with TRBD2 matching over 11 bases. J lost 2 bases, V lost 4 bases, and 5 bases had no gene match. The germline gives CDR1 SGHTA, CDR2 FQGNSA. The CDR3 sequence is 16 residues long. The CDR3 protein is CASSSRLAGITDTQYF. DNA of the CDR3: TGTGCCAGCAGCTCCAGACTAGCGGGGATCACAGATACGCAGTATTTT. The whole variable domain, filled in from reference TRBV7-2 and TRBJ2-3, reads GAGVSQSPSNKVTEKGKDVELRCDPISGHTALYWYRQSLGQGLEFLIYFQGNSAPDKSGLPSDRFSAERTGGSVSTLTIQRTQQEDSAVYLCASSSRLAGITDTQYFGPGTRLTVL.

This chain's CDR3 is CASSAGGRQETQYF. The CDR3 DNA follows: TGTGCCAGCTCAGCGGGGGGCCGTCAAGAGACCCAGTACTTC. The chain employs TRBV5-4 and TRBJ2-5; the match to TRBD2 covers 9 bases. Losses at the gene ends were 7 bases for V and 2 bases for J; bases not matched to a gene: 6. The germline V gene has CDR1 SGHNT and CDR2 YYREEE (reference sequence). This CDR3 region has 14 residues.

This chain joins TRBV7-2 and TRBJ2-7, with unresolved D. The CDR3 is made up of 13 amino acids. V was pared by 0 bases and J by 3 bases, with 6 bases between. Germline V gene sequence: CDR1 SGHTA, CDR2 FQGNSA. CDR3 DNA sequence: TGTGCCAGCAGCTTAGCAGTCGGCTACGAGCAGTACTTC. Residues: CASSLAVGYEQYF.

The chain carries TRBV6-1 and TRBJ1-5; 7 positions agree with TRBD1. This CDR3 region has 14 residues. Germline V gene data show CDR1 as MNHNS and CDR2 as SASEGT. V dropped 3 bases and J dropped 6; count of bases not matched to a gene: 5. The CDR3 loop is CASSDRGIGQPQHF. The CDR3 coding sequence is TGTGCCAGCAGTGACAGGGGGATCGGTCAGCCCCAGCATTTT.

The chain links TRBV5-4 to TRBJ2-7, with 7 bases that match TRBD1. CDR3 length equals 12 residues. Germline V gene sequence: CDR1 SGHNT, CDR2 YYREEE (reference sequence). The junction had 0 bases not matched to a gene; V was cut back by 3 bases and J by 3 bases. In DNA, the CDR3 is TGTGCCAGCAGCTGGGACAGCTACGAGCAGTACTTC. The encoded protein is CASSWDSYEQYF. Using reference TRBV5-4 and TRBJ2-7 for the parts outside the CDR3, the full variable domain is ETGVTQSPTHLIKTRGQQVTLRCSSQSGHNTVSWYQQALGQGPQFIFQYYREEENGRGNFPPRFSGLQFPNYSSELNVNALELDDSALYLCASSWDSYEQYFGPGTRLTVT.

The V and J genes are TRBV18 and TRBJ1-2; no reliable D call. This CDR3 region has 12 residues. Between the trimmed V and J ends, which lost 6 bases and 8 bases, there was a span of 13 bases. CDR1 and CDR2 (germline): KGHSH, LQKENI. The CDR3 sequence is CASSPDGRGYTF. As DNA, the CDR3 is TGTGCCAGCTCGCCGGATGGGAGAGGCTACACCTTC. Full variable domain (rest looked up from reference TRBV18 and TRBJ1-2): NAGVMQNPRHLVRRRGQEARLRCSPMKGHSHVYWYRQLPEEGLKFMVYLQKENIIDESGMPKERFSAEFPKEGPSILRIQQVVRGDSAAYFCASSPDGRGYTFGSGTRLTVV.

This clone was detected a few times. This chain joins TRBV2 and TRBJ2-7, with TRBD2 matching over 8 bases. After removal of 6 bases from V and 3 bases from J, the junction contained 13 bases not matched to a gene. Germline V gives CDR1 SNHLY, CDR2 FYNNEI. The CDR3 contains 16 residues. This chain's CDR3 is CASRSVETSVNYEQYF. Here the CDR3 DNA reads TGTGCCAGCAGAAGTGTCGAGACTAGCGTCAACTACGAGCAGTACTTC.

J is TRBJ2-2 and V is TRBV7-8; 9 bases line up with TRBD1. This CDR3 region has 16 residues. The V segment lost 4 bases and the J segment 9 bases; nucleotides outside the gene matches: 12. Germline CDR1 reads SGHVS; CDR2 reads FQNEAQ. The CDR3 DNA reads TGTGCCAGCAGCTCTAGAACACGACAGGGGGTGAGGGAGCTGTTTTTT. Translation gives CASSSRTRQGVRELFF.

V and J are TRBV30 and TRBJ2-3, with TRBD2 as a possible D gene (5 bases). This CDR3 contains 13 residues. The germline V and J ends were trimmed by 2 bases and 2 bases, with 8 bases remaining between them. The germline gives CDR1 GTSNPN, CDR2 SVGIG (reference sequence). This chain's CDR3 is CAWSRRDTDTQYF. The CDR3 DNA follows: TGTGCCTGGAGTCGCCGGGACACAGATACGCAGTATTTT.

The chain combines TRBV27 with TRBJ2-2, with 7 nucleotides matching TRBD2. Germline V gene data show CDR1 as MNHEY and CDR2 as SMNVEV (reference sequence). This CDR3 is 15 amino acids long. Germline trimming cut 5 bases from V and 7 bases from J; bases unmatched to any gene: 10. The CDR3 sequence: CASSPASGVIGELFF. CDR3 DNA sequence: TGTGCCAGCAGTCCCGCCAGCGGGGTGATCGGGGAGCTGTTTTTT.

The genes are TRBV5-4 and TRBJ2-3, with 14 bases that match TRBD2. This CDR3 has 17 residues. Germline-derived CDR1 and CDR2 are SGHNT and YYREEE (reference sequence). The J segment lost 1 base and the V segment lost 3 bases, leaving 4 bases of the junction unmatched. The CDR3 DNA reads TGTGCCAGCAGCTCGAGGGGACTAGCGGGGGGCACAGATACGCAGTATTTT. Translating it yields CASSSRGLAGGTDTQYF.

This clone was observed a few times. This chain connects TRBV5-1 to TRBJ2-1; TRBD2 agrees at 13 bases. This CDR3 is 15 amino acids long. Germline lookup yields CDR1 SGHRS and CDR2 YFSETQ. V dropped 5 bases and J dropped 6; count of bases not matched to a gene: 5. This CDR3 reads CASRGGLAGSNEQFF. CDR3 in DNA: TGCGCCAGCAGAGGGGGACTAGCGGGATCCAATGAGCAGTTCTTC.

This clone has a handful of counts. V and J are TRBV27 and TRBJ1-6; D may be TRBD1 (6 bases). The germline V gene has CDR1 MNHEY and CDR2 SMNVEV (reference sequence). V was shortened by 5 bases and J by 9 bases, with 14 bases between the two germline ends. CDR3 size: 14 residues. CDR3 residues: CASSPARDISPLHF. DNA for the CDR3: TGTGCCAGCAGTCCAGCCCGGGACATTTCACCCCTCCACTTT.

The chain employs TRBV19 and TRBJ2-2; TRBD2 matches 8 bases. The germline V gene has CDR1 LNHDA and CDR2 SQIVND (reference sequence). The CDR3 covers 17 residues. J gave up 3 bases and V 3 bases, and 9 bases lay outside the gene matches. The CDR3 DNA reads TGTGCCAGTAGTATCTCGGGGGGGGCTCGCTACACCGGGGAGCTGTTTTTT. Encoded protein: CASSISGGARYTGELFF.

This clone has just a few counts. The chain joins TRBV5-1 to TRBJ2-1; 8 bases are shared with TRBD1. V trimming: 4 bases; J trimming: 8 bases; junction bases outside the gene matches: 8. Germline loops: CDR1 SGHRS, CDR2 YFSETQ. The CDR3 is 14 residues long. As DNA, the CDR3 is TGCGCCAGCAGCGTGGACAGGGTAGTCGATGAGCAGTTCTTC. This sequence encodes CASSVDRVVDEQFF. Complete variable domain (other parts from reference TRBV5-1 and TRBJ2-1): KAGVTQTPRYLIKTRGQQVTLSCSPISGHRSVSWYQQTPGQGLQFLFEYFSETQRNKGNFPGRFSGRQFSNSRSEMNVSTLELGDSALYLCASSVDRVVDEQFFGPGTRLTVL.

The genes are TRBV30 and TRBJ1-1; D might be TRBD1 (6 bases). The CDR3 loop spans 15 amino acids. V was trimmed by 3 bases and J by 3 bases, leaving 17 bases between them. Germline CDR1 reads GTSNPN; CDR2 reads SVGIG (reference sequence). The CDR3 region has the DNA TGTGCCTGGAGGGGCCAACAGGGAGAGGACACTGAAGCTTTCTTT. As protein: CAWRGQQGEDTEAFF.

J is TRBJ2-1 and V is TRBV4-2; TRBD2 might be the D (6 bases). The CDR3 length is 16 residues. Germline values: CDR1 LGHNA, CDR2 YNFKEQ. V dropped 3 bases and J dropped 3 bases, with 15 bases sitting between them. CDR3 in DNA: TGTGCCAGCAGCCAGCTTCCGGGACTGGACTACAATGAGCAGTTCTTC. This gives the protein CASSQLPGLDYNEQFF.

This clone was counted between two and nine times. The V call is TRBV14, the J call TRBJ2-5, with D hard to call. Per germline, CDR1 SGHDN and CDR2 FVKESK. Trimming took 4 bases from V and 4 from J, leaving 10 bases between them. The CDR3 covers 13 residues. This chain's CDR3 is CASSPQWRETQYF. CDR3 in DNA: TGTGCCAGCAGCCCACAGTGGCGAGAGACCCAGTACTTC.

This sequence joins TRBV6-1 and TRBJ2-2, with no clear D. Germline-derived CDR1 and CDR2 are MNHNS and SASEGT. The CDR3 consists of 13 residues. V lost 4 bases to trimming and J lost 1 base, with 4 bases between them. In DNA form, the CDR3 reads TGTGCCAGCAGTGCATTGAACACCGGGGAGCTGTTTTTT. This gives the protein CASSALNTGELFF.

V is TRBV25-1 and J is TRBJ1-6, with D tentatively TRBD1 (6 bases). V lost 1 base to trimming and J lost 5 bases, with 12 bases between them. The germline gives CDR1 MGHDK, CDR2 SYGVNS. This CDR3 comprises 16 residues. In DNA form, the CDR3 reads TGTGCCAGCAGTGAATTCGCGCCAGGGGATAATTCACCCCTCCACTTT. The encoded protein is CASSEFAPGDNSPLHF.

The V gene is TRBV5-8, the J gene TRBJ2-1, with 7 positions matching TRBD1. The CDR3 is 16 residues long. Trimming cost V 2 bases and J 3 bases; bases outside gene matches: 8. The V gene's germline CDR1 is SGHTS and CDR2 YDEGEE. The CDR3 coding sequence is TGTGCCAGCAGCTTTTTTGTAGGACAGGACTACAATGAGCAGTTCTTC. It encodes CASSFFVGQDYNEQFF.

The V gene is TRBV6-5, the J gene TRBJ2-5; D gene uncertain. V lost 2 bases to trimming and J lost 4 bases, with 11 bases between them. The CDR3 totals 14 residues. Germline V gene lookup returns CDR1 MNHEY and CDR2 SVGAGI. CDR3: CASSYGRLGETQYF. In DNA form, the CDR3 reads TGTGCCAGCAGTTACGGCAGGCTGGGAGAGACCCAGTACTTC.

The sample holds a few counts of this clone. The rearrangement uses TRBV19 and TRBJ2-5, with 7 bases matching TRBD1. The end of the DNA fits TRBJ2-7 better, so the J call may be wrong. From germline, CDR1 is LNHDA and CDR2 SQIVND (reference sequence). The CDR3 has 15 residues. The CDR3 nucleotides read TGTGCCAGTAGTATCCTCGGACAGGTTATTAACGAGCAGTACTTC. This gives the protein CASSILGQVINEQYF.

This chain connects TRBV7-8 to TRBJ2-5; 7 bases are a match to TRBD1. CDR3 length equals 14 residues. With 0 bases clipped from V and 9 bases from J, the junction kept 7 bases outside the gene matches. Germline V CDR1 and CDR2: SGHVS, FQNEAQ. The CDR3 DNA sequence: TGTGCCAGCAGCTTAGCGACAGGGCCAGGGCCCCAGTACTTC. It codes for CASSLATGPGPQYF.

The CDR3 DNA sequence: TGTGCCGTTCCTCCGGGACAGGGGAACACCGGGGAGCTGTTTTTT. Protein sequence: CAVPPGQGNTGELFF. The chain employs TRBV7-2 and TRBJ2-2; 9 bases align to TRBD1. This CDR3 is 15 amino acids long. After removal of 11 bases from V and 1 base from J, the junction contained 8 bases not matched to a gene. Germline V gene lookup returns CDR1 SGHTA and CDR2 FQGNSA.